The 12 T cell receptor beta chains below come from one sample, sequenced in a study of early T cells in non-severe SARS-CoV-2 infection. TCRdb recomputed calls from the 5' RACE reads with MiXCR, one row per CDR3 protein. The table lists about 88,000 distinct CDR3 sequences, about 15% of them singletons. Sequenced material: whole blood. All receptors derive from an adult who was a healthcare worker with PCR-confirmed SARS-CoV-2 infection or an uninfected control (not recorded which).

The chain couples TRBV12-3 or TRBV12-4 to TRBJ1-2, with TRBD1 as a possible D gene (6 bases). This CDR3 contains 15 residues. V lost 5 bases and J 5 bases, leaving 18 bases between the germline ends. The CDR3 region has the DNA TGTGCCAGCAGTCCAGGACAGAAATGGGCGTATGGCTACACCTTC. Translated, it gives CASSPGQKWAYGYTF.

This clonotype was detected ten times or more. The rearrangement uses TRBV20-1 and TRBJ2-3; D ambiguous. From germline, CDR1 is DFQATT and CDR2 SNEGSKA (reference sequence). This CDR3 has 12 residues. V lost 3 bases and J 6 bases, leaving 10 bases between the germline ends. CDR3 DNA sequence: TGCAGTGCTAGCCTAGAGGAGGATACGCAGTATTTT. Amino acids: CSASLEEDTQYF.

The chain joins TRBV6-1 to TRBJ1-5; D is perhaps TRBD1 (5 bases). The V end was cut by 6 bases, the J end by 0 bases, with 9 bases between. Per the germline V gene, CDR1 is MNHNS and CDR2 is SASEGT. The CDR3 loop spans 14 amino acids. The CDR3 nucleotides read TGTGCCAGCAGGACAGACAATAGCAATCAGCCCCAGCATTTT. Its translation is CASRTDNSNQPQHF.

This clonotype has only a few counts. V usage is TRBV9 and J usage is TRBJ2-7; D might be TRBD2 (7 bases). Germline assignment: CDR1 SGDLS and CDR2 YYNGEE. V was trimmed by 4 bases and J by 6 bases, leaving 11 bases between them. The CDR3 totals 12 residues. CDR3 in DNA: TGTGCCAGCAGCAGGGGAGGGGGCGAGCAGTACTTC. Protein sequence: CASSRGGGEQYF.

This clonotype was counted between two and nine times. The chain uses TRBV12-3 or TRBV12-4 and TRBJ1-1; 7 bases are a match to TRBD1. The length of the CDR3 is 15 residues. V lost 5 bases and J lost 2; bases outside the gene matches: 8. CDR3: CASSPQGGGNTEAFF. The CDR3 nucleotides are TGTGCCAGCAGTCCGCAGGGGGGTGGAAACACTGAAGCTTTCTTT.

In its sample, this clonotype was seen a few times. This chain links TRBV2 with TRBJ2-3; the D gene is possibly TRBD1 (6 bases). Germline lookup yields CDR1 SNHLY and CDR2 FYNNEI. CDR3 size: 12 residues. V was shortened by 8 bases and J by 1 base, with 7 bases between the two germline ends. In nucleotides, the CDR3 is TGTGCCAGCGACAGGCGCACAGATACGCAGTATTTT. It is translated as CASDRRTDTQYF.

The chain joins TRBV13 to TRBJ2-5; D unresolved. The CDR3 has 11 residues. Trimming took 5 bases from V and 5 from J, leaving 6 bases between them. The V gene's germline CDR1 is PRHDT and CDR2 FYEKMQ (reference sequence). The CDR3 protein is CASSQTETQYF. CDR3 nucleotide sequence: TGTGCCAGCAGCCAAACGGAGACCCAGTACTTC.

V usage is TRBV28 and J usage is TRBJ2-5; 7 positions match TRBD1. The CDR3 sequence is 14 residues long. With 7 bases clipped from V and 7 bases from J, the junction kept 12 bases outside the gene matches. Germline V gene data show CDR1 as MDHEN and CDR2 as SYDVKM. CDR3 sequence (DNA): TGTGCCAGCAATGAAAAGGACAGGCCCAGGACCCAGTACTTC. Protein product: CASNEKDRPRTQYF.

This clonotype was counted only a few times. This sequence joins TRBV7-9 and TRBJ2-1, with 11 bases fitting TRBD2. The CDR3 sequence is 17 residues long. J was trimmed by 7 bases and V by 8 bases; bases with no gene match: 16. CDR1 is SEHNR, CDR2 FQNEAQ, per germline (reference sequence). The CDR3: CASRSNQGLAEGNEQFF. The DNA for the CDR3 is TGTGCCAGCCGTAGTAATCAGGGACTAGCGGAGGGAAATGAGCAGTTCTTC.

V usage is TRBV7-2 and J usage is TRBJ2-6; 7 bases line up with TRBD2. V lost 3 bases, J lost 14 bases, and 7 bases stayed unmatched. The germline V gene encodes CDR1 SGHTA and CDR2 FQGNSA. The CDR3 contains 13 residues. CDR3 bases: TGTGCCAGCAGCTTCGGACTAGTAGATCTCCTGACTTTC. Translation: CASSFGLVDLLTF.

CDR3 sequence reads: CASSPDGRYGYTF. CDR3 DNA: TGTGCCAGCAGTCCGGACGGGCGCTATGGCTACACCTTC. J is TRBJ1-2 and V is TRBV27; D is undetermined. Germline CDR1 and CDR2: MNHEY and SMNVEV (reference sequence). This CDR3 spans 13 amino acids. V was shortened by 5 bases and J by 4 bases, with 11 bases between the two germline ends.

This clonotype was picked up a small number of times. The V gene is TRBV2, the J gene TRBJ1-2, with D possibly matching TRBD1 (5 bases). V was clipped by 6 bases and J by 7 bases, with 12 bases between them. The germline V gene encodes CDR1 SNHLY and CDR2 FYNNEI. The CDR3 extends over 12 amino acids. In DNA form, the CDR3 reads TGTGCCAGCAGATATACAGGCTCTGGCTACACCTTC. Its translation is CASRYTGSGYTF. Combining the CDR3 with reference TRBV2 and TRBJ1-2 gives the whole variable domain EPEVTQTPSHQVTQMGQEVILRCVPISNHLYFYWYRQILGQKVEFLVSFYNNEISEKSEIFDDQFSVERPDGSNFTLKIRSTKLEDSAMYFCASRYTGSGYTFGSGTRLTVV.